This T cell receptor (beta chain) derives from a study of shared clonotypes between healthy human individuals. Regarding the study as a whole: Rarefaction analysis demonstrated incomplete sorted-subset sequencing notwithstanding large depth.

A note on this clone: Antigen specificity is unknown.

Sequencing used immunoSEQ multiplex PCR; TCRdb keeps in-frame clones, though not all of them. Among 2.3 million or so clones listed, about 92% were seen once. A CD45RA+ naive subset and a CD45RA-negative memory subset were split from CD4+ cells. V lost 1 base and J 4 bases, leaving 8 bases between the germline ends. This CDR3 has 14 amino acids. CDR1 and CDR2 (germline): MNHNS, SASEGT. The J gene is TRBJ1-5, the V gene TRBV6-1; D ambiguous. The sample consisted of naive CD4+ T cells from PBMCs. Described subset: CD45RA+ positively selected. The origin of this receptor is a man aged 18 to 29 in good health. Some clones in this sample may be carry-over from other donors' samples. The CDR3 protein is CASSEGRRNQPQHF. CDR3 sequence (DNA): TGTGCCAGCAGTGAAGGAAGGAGGAATCAGCCCCAGCATTTT.